This T cell receptor beta chain comes out of a study of CD8+CD57+ T cells in acquired aplastic anemia (dated by TCRdb to the late 2010s). Describing the broader study: Extracted DNA from sorted CD4+ and CD8+ cells averaged 3.2 ug, ranging from roughly 0.17 to 30 ug. An average of roughly 10 million reads for CD4+ cells and approximately 11 million reads for CD8+ cells was obtained from healthy donor samples.

CDR1 and CDR2 were assigned from the germline V gene (reference sequence) as SGHKS and YYEKEE. The CDR3 goes from the cysteine to the phenylalanine over 16 residues. Left in the record is the CDR3 DNA by itself, 48 bases read in frame from the first base. Profiling of TCR beta VDJ combinations and CDR3 sequences used genomic DNA as the template. An Illumina HiSeq 2000 was used for TCR repertoire sequencing. The authors processed their data as follows. Repertoires were assessed using TRBV/TRBJ rearrangement plots, CDR3 size and DJ length profiles, and Simpson's diversity index. The most abundant DNA sequence in the deep sequencing data was defined as the immunodominant clone. CDR3 amino acid sequences were screened for sharing across subjects and compared with published repertoires and the VDJdb database. The raw public reads went through TCRdb reprocessing: fastp at Q25, MiXCR clone calling, in-frame beta chains kept. For every CDR3 protein sequence, its rows merge into one entry that carries the most common genes and DNA. The V and J calls here are based on TCRdb, not the publication. This sample is represented by roughly 86,000 distinct CDR3 sequences; around 42% of them were singletons. Around 63% of the sample rests with the top ten.

In the study, sorted CD4+ and CD8+ blood T cells from patients with severe aplastic anemia and from healthy subjects underwent deep sequencing of TCR repertoires. Ficoll-Paque density gradient centrifugation was used to isolate peripheral blood mononuclear cells. Before DNA extraction, CD4+ and CD8+ T cells were sorted by FACS or by magnetic beads. As regards this clonotype: It lacks a known antigen. A read error may be the cause here, since a much bigger clone is one base away.

Beyond this particular receptor, the publication reports: Between patients and healthy controls, no significant difference in CD8+ Simpson's diversity was found (P=0.060). Nearly 30 CD8+ CDR3 sequences were found in both patients and controls but appeared to be highly expressed in patients and within the immunodominant clones of the patients.

The chain uses TRBV5-5 and TRBJ2-7, with TRBD2 perhaps the D gene, on 5 matching bases. The sample consisted of sorted CD4+, CD8+, or CD8+CD57+ T cells (not recorded which) from PBMCs. The sequence derives from a human donor in good health, serving as a control. In nucleotides, the sequence is TGTGCCAGCAGAGACTTCGAAGAGTCTAGCTCCTACGAGCAGCACTTC. It encodes CASRDFEESSSYEQHF.